These 20 T cell receptor beta chains came from one sample sequenced in a study of tumor-infiltrating lymphocytes in localized non-small cell lung cancer. Clones were sequenced by immunoSEQ multiplex PCR, and TCRdb holds only the in-frame ones, with some missing. The sample yields about 23,000 clones, 73% seen once. The sample consisted of lung tumor tissue. All receptors come from a human donor with non-small cell lung cancer.

This clone was picked up a small number of times. J is TRBJ1-5 and V is TRBV4-2; 12 nucleotides match TRBD1. Germline values: CDR1 LGHNA, CDR2 YNFKEQ. Germline trimming cut 4 bases from V and 0 bases from J; bases unmatched to any gene: 13. The CDR3 has 20 residues. In DNA, the CDR3 is TGTGCCAGCAGCCGCCATACCGGGACAGGGGGCGCGGATAGCAATCAGCCCCAGCATTTT. It codes for CASSRHTGTGGADSNQPQHF.

This clone has just a few counts. The J gene is TRBJ2-6, the V gene TRBV4-3; D unresolved. Per the germline V gene, CDR1 is LGHNA and CDR2 is YSLEER. The CDR3 loop spans 14 amino acids. Between the trimmed V and J ends, which lost 0 bases and 4 bases, there was a span of 4 bases. The DNA for the CDR3 is TGCGCCAGCAGCCAAGACCCCGGGGCCAACGTCCTGACTTTC. It encodes CASSQDPGANVLTF.

This clone showed up just a few times. This chain uses TRBV18 with TRBJ1-5; no firm D call. V shed 3 bases and J shed 3 bases, with 9 bases lying between them. This CDR3 has 14 amino acids. Germline CDR1 reads KGHSH; CDR2 reads LQKENI. CDR3 amino acids: CASSPGLNNQPQHF. In DNA form, the CDR3 reads TGTGCCAGCTCACCTGGACTTAACAATCAGCCCCAGCATTTT. Full variable domain (missing parts from reference TRBV18 and TRBJ1-5): NAGVMQNPRHLVRRRGQEARLRCSPMKGHSHVYWYRQLPEEGLKFMVYLQKENIIDESGMPKERFSAEFPKEGPSILRIQQVVRGDSAAYFCASSPGLNNQPQHFGDGTRLSIL.

This clone turned up a few times. J is TRBJ1-5 and V is TRBV28, with D possibly TRBD1 on 5 matching bases. The V end lost 6 bases, the J end lost 12 bases, and 21 bases lay between the germline ends. The germline CDR1 and CDR2 sequences are MDHEN and SYDVKM. There are 14 residues in the CDR3. The CDR3 reads CASRDPLMGRIQHF. The CDR3 DNA reads as TGTGCCAGCAGAGACCCCCTTATGGGGCGGATCCAGCATTTT.

The chain carries TRBV5-4 and TRBJ2-3, with 10 bases lining up with TRBD2. CDR3 length: 15 amino acids. CDR1 and CDR2 from the germline V gene are SGHNT and YYREEE (reference sequence). J lost 1 base, V lost 5 bases, and 4 bases had no gene match. DNA of the CDR3: TGTGCCAGCAGTTCAGCGGGGGGGCGCACAGATACGCAGTATTTT. Translation gives CASSSAGGRTDTQYF. Supplemented by reference TRBV5-4 and TRBJ2-3, the full variable domain reads ETGVTQSPTHLIKTRGQQVTLRCSSQSGHNTVSWYQQALGQGPQFIFQYYREEENGRGNFPPRFSGLQFPNYSSELNVNALELDDSALYLCASSSAGGRTDTQYFGPGTRLTVL.

The rearrangement links TRBV19 to TRBJ1-1; tentatively, D is TRBD1 (6 bases). Trimming pared 6 bases from V and 1 base from J, leaving 15 bases between. The germline CDR1 and CDR2 sequences are LNHDA and SQIVND (reference sequence). The CDR3 length is 15 residues. The CDR3 loop is CASRGRRTENTEAFF. CDR3 in DNA: TGTGCCAGTAGAGGGAGACGGACAGAGAACACTGAAGCTTTCTTT.

This chain uses TRBV11-3 with TRBJ2-6; TRBD2 might be the D (5 bases). This CDR3 is built from 19 residues. CDR1 is SGHNT and CDR2 is YENEEA in the germline V gene. V was cut by 1 base and J by 0 bases, with 16 bases left in between. The CDR3 loop reads CASSLVAGLTSSGANVLTF. The DNA of the CDR3 is TGTGCCAGCAGCTTAGTAGCCGGACTCACTAGCTCTGGGGCCAACGTCCTGACTTTC.

This clone showed up just a few times. The chain is built from TRBV4-2 and TRBJ1-6, with D perhaps TRBD1 (5 bases). Germline CDR1 reads LGHNA; CDR2 reads YNFKEQ. CDR3 size: 20 residues. The V gene lost 0 bases and the J gene lost 7 bases, with 25 bases spanning the gap. This chain's CDR3 is CASSQDFGETSGRGNSPLHF. The CDR3 DNA reads as TGTGCCAGCAGCCAAGATTTTGGGGAGACCTCGGGACGGGGAAATTCACCCCTCCACTTT.

V gene TRBV7-9 combines with J gene TRBJ1-2; the match to TRBD1 covers 8 bases. Trimming cost V 7 bases and J 6 bases; bases outside gene matches: 13. The CDR3 runs 15 residues. Germline V lookup: CDR1 SEHNR, CDR2 FQNEAQ (reference sequence). The CDR3 DNA reads TGTGCCAGCACTACAGGGGGATTCTTAAGCGATGGCTACACCTTC. Its translation: CASTTGGFLSDGYTF.

The chain carries TRBV30 and TRBJ1-5; D unclear. This CDR3 region has 13 residues. Per germline, CDR1 GTSNPN and CDR2 SVGIG (reference sequence). V was shortened by 2 bases and J by 11 bases, with 16 bases between the two germline ends. The CDR3: CAWSNLPDPAQHF. CDR3 in DNA: TGTGCCTGGAGTAACCTCCCGGACCCAGCCCAGCATTTT.

The chain combines TRBV18 with TRBJ1-4; D might be TRBD1 (6 bases). Trimming shortened V by 3 bases and J by 4 bases, and 9 bases separated the two germline ends. Per germline, CDR1 KGHSH and CDR2 LQKENI. The CDR3 is 14 amino acids. The CDR3: CASSPGQYNEKLFF. CDR3 nucleotides: TGTGCCAGCTCACCCGGACAGTATAATGAAAAACTGTTTTTT.

In its sample, this clone was seen a few times. The V call is TRBV4-3, the J call TRBJ2-6; D ambiguous. Germline CDR1 and CDR2: LGHNA and YSLEER. The CDR3 runs to 17 residues. V lost 2 bases, J lost 0 bases, and 11 bases lay in between. The CDR3 is CASSQKYKPSGANVLTF. CDR3 nucleotides: TGCGCCAGCAGCCAAAAATACAAGCCCTCTGGGGCCAACGTCCTGACTTTC.

The chain joins TRBV5-1 to TRBJ1-2, with 8 nucleotides matching TRBD1. Trimming removed 4 bases from V and 3 bases from J; junction bases left unmatched: 8. This CDR3 region has 15 residues. Looked up from germline, CDR1 is SGHRS and CDR2 is YFSETQ. CDR3 in DNA: TGCGCCAGCAGCAGTTCAGGGGGCGCAGACTATGGCTACACCTTC. Translation: CASSSSGGADYGYTF.

The chain carries TRBV5-4 and TRBJ2-2; 8 nucleotides agree with TRBD2. The CDR3 is 17 amino acids. V shed 3 bases and J 2 bases; nucleotides not matched to a gene: 9. Germline V gives CDR1 SGHNT, CDR2 YYREEE (reference sequence). Written as DNA, the CDR3 is TGTGCCAGCAGCTACTCCTTAGCGGGACCAAACACCGGGGAGCTGTTTTTT. Translation gives CASSYSLAGPNTGELFF.

The genes are TRBV25-1 and TRBJ2-7, with D tentatively TRBD2 (7 bases). CDR1 is MGHDK, CDR2 SYGVNS, per germline. The CDR3 spans 16 residues. The V end was cut by 3 bases, the J end by 5 bases, with 20 bases between. CDR3 DNA: TGTGCCAGCAGTGATCCCGGTTTGAGGGGGGGAAACGAGCAGTACTTC. Translating it yields CASSDPGLRGGNEQYF.

This rearrangement joins TRBV9 to TRBJ1-1; D possibly corresponds to TRBD1 (5 bases). From germline, CDR1 is SGDLS and CDR2 YYNGEE. This CDR3 has 14 amino acids. Trimming took off 4 bases at V and 2 bases at J, with 12 bases between the two ends. The CDR3 is CASSLGVINTEAFF. CDR3 sequence (DNA): TGTGCCAGCAGCTTGGGGGTGATCAACACTGAAGCTTTCTTT.

V is TRBV29-1 and J is TRBJ2-3, with 7 bases lining up with TRBD2. Germline V gene lookup returns CDR1 SQVTM and CDR2 ANQGSEA. CDR3 length: 14 residues. V lost 2 bases, J lost 2 bases, and 4 bases stayed unmatched. The CDR3 sequence: CSVETGGITDTQYF. The DNA of the CDR3 is TGCAGCGTTGAAACGGGGGGTATCACAGATACGCAGTATTTT.

This clone has only a few counts. The chain joins TRBV7-2 to TRBJ1-2, with TRBD1 as a possible D gene (5 bases). The CDR3 runs 14 residues. Trimming stripped 5 bases from V and 8 bases from J, with 18 bases between. CDR1 and CDR2 from the germline V gene are SGHTA and FQGNSA. CDR3: CASSVPVGVQGYTF. CDR3 nucleotides: TGTGCCAGCAGCGTGCCCGTGGGGGTTCAGGGCTACACCTTC.

This clone was detected a few times. The gene calls are TRBV7-2 and TRBJ1-3; D gene uncertain. This CDR3 has 15 residues. Germline assignment: CDR1 SGHTA and CDR2 FQGNSA. The V end lost 4 bases, the J end lost 2 bases, and 12 bases lay between the germline ends. CDR3 DNA: TGTGCCAGCAGCTCCCAAGGGCAGACTGGAAACACCATATATTTT. Its protein is CASSSQGQTGNTIYF.

The V and J genes are TRBV18 and TRBJ1-5; D is ambiguous. The CDR3 has 13 residues. Trimming took 6 bases from V and 5 from J, leaving 11 bases between them. Germline assignment: CDR1 KGHSH and CDR2 LQKENI. CDR3 in DNA: TGTGCCAGCTCCCAGAGCACCGATCAGCCCCAGCATTTT. It encodes CASSQSTDQPQHF.